The 26 T cell receptor beta chains below come from one sample, sequenced in a study of T cells expressing NK-cell markers. From its re-call of the 5' RACE reads, TCRdb lists each CDR3 protein once, without DNA. The sample data list around 550,000 distinct CDR3 sequences. Input material: blood T cells: a sorted CD56 or NKG2C T cell subset, CD4+ or CD8+ T cells, or bulk PBMC T cells (not recorded which). The receptors shown here come from a man aged 18 to 30 in good health.

The V call is TRBV5-1, the J call TRBJ1-3. Looked up from germline, CDR1 is SGHRS and CDR2 is YFSETQ. The CDR3 covers 14 residues. The CDR3 spells CASSSEGRGNTIYF.

The chain uses TRBV7-8 and TRBJ2-1. Germline V gene data show CDR1 as SGHVS and CDR2 as FQNEAQ. The CDR3 loop spans 17 amino acids. The CDR3 region is CASSFRRISLSYNEQFF.

The chain carries TRBV20-1 and TRBJ2-1; TCRdb designates TRBD2, a call that cannot be tested without DNA. The V gene's germline CDR1 is DFQATT and CDR2 SNEGSKA (reference sequence). CDR3 length: 18 residues. CDR3 sequence: CSADLGLAALSSYNEQFF.

This chain connects TRBV28 to TRBJ2-5; lacking DNA, the TRBD2 call made by TCRdb goes unchecked. Looked up from germline, CDR1 is MDHEN and CDR2 is SYDVKM. There are 13 residues in the CDR3. CDR3: CALAGAGEETQYF.

The chain joins TRBV5-1 to TRBJ2-1; the TCRdb call, TRBD2, lacks DNA for checking. The CDR3 length is 15 residues. CDR1 and CDR2 from the germline V gene are SGHRS and YFSETQ. This CDR3 is CASSRGTGEFGEQFF.

This rearrangement joins TRBV16 to TRBJ1-5; the D call of TRBD1 rests on TCRdb alone, since no DNA is present to check it. This CDR3 is built from 16 residues. Germline loops: CDR1 KGHSY, CDR2 FQNENV. The CDR3: CASSQSGDRSNQPQHF.

CDR3 protein: CSVERARGIQYQETQYF. The chain combines TRBV29-1 with TRBJ2-5; the D call from TCRdb, TRBD2, cannot be confirmed without DNA. Germline V gene lookup returns CDR1 SQVTM and CDR2 ANQGSEA. The CDR3 consists of 17 residues.

This chain connects TRBV5-1 to TRBJ2-1; the D gene TCRdb calls, TRBD2, cannot be checked with no DNA. The germline V gene encodes CDR1 SGHRS and CDR2 YFSETQ. The CDR3 length is 13 residues. The CDR3 protein is CASSLSGRSVPFF.

The rearrangement uses TRBV24-1 and TRBJ2-5; TCRdb gives TRBD1 as the D gene, but with no DNA this cannot be confirmed. The CDR3 consists of 16 residues. CDR1 is KGHDR, CDR2 SFDVKD, per germline. The CDR3 sequence: CATSGSPGQDQETQYF.

This chain connects TRBV29-1 to TRBJ1-2; TCRdb proposes TRBD1, but this gene call is untestable without DNA. The CDR3 extends over 11 amino acids. Per germline, CDR1 SQVTM and CDR2 ANQGSEA. The CDR3: CSTGRTNGYTF.

This chain links TRBV12-5 with TRBJ2-1; the TRBD2 assignment by TCRdb is unverifiable without DNA. Germline V gives CDR1 LGHNT, CDR2 FRNRAP. The CDR3 runs to 14 residues. The CDR3 sequence: CASAFETSYNEQFF.

The CDR3 here is CASSQSPGQGPYSNQPQHF. The genes are TRBV23-1 and TRBJ1-5; the D call of TRBD1 rests on TCRdb alone, since no DNA is present to check it. TRBV23-1 is flagged as an ORF with uncertain function. The CDR3 has 19 residues.

The CDR3 loop reads CASRQTGYYGYTF. The V call is TRBV12-3 or TRBV12-4, the J call TRBJ1-2; the TRBD1 assignment by TCRdb is unverifiable without DNA. The CDR3 extends over 13 amino acids.

This rearrangement joins TRBV29-1 to TRBJ2-1; with no DNA, the TCRdb D assignment of TRBD2 cannot be verified. There are 15 residues in the CDR3. Germline V gene data show CDR1 as SQVTM and CDR2 as ANQGSEA. The CDR3 region is CSVGTSGGIYNEQFF.

The chain combines TRBV27 with TRBJ1-1; the TCRdb D gene call, TRBD1, has no DNA to confirm it. The CDR3 contains 14 residues. In germline, CDR1 is MNHEY, CDR2 SMNVEV (reference sequence). CDR3 in amino acids: CASRPPGRGAEAFF.

The chain links TRBV6-1 to TRBJ2-1; TCRdb's assignment of TRBD1 cannot be checked, as there is no DNA. This CDR3 spans 14 amino acids. The V gene's germline CDR1 is MNHNS and CDR2 SASEGT. CDR3 in amino acids: CASSRRTGVDEQFF.

This chain links TRBV18 with TRBJ1-2. The CDR3 extends over 14 amino acids. The germline CDR1 and CDR2 sequences are KGHSH and LQKENI. The CDR3 region is CASSPPAVGKGYTF.

The chain couples TRBV7-3 to TRBJ2-2; TCRdb designates TRBD2, a call that cannot be tested without DNA. CDR3 size: 16 residues. Looked up from germline, CDR1 is SGHTA and CDR2 is FQGTGA. CDR3 region: CASSPEVLAGTGELFF.

The chain recombines TRBV7-2 with TRBJ1-1; lacking DNA, the TRBD1 call made by TCRdb goes unchecked. Looked up from germline, CDR1 is SGHTA and CDR2 is FQGNSA. The CDR3 covers 15 residues. CDR3 region: CASSPPQGPNTEAFF.

V and J are TRBV9 and TRBJ2-2; the TCRdb call, TRBD1, lacks DNA for checking. The germline gives CDR1 SGDLS, CDR2 YYNGEE. CDR3 length: 16 residues. The CDR3 loop is CASSVALQGASGELFF.

The rearrangement links TRBV18 to TRBJ1-5; the D gene TCRdb calls, TRBD1, cannot be checked with no DNA. The CDR3 is 15 residues long. Germline V gives CDR1 KGHSH, CDR2 LQKENI. The CDR3 loop reads CASSPSRTGDQPQHF.

The chain carries TRBV6-5 and TRBJ2-1; the TRBD2 assignment by TCRdb is unverifiable without DNA. Germline V gene lookup returns CDR1 MNHEY and CDR2 SVGAGI. This CDR3 region has 15 residues. CDR3 in amino acids: CASSYLSGRAGEQFF.

The chain combines TRBV29-1 with TRBJ2-7; no DNA is available, so the TRBD2 call from TCRdb remains unchecked. Germline V CDR1 and CDR2: SQVTM, ANQGSEA. The CDR3 sequence is 14 residues long. CDR3 protein: CSVVMTSAYYEQYF.

This chain connects TRBV7-2 to TRBJ2-3; no DNA is available, so the TRBD1 call from TCRdb remains unchecked. CDR1 and CDR2 from the germline V gene are SGHTA and FQGNSA. The CDR3 is made up of 16 amino acids. CDR3 in amino acids: CASSLTGDLRTDTQYF.

The chain recombines TRBV12-3 or TRBV12-4 with TRBJ2-1; the TCRdb call, TRBD2, lacks DNA for checking. This CDR3 spans 17 amino acids. This chain's CDR3 is CASSTGTSGYSYNEQFF.

The chain recombines TRBV12-3 or TRBV12-4 with TRBJ2-7; TCRdb names TRBD1, which stays unverified in the absence of DNA. The CDR3 length is 13 residues. CDR3 protein: CASSLGTQVEQYF.